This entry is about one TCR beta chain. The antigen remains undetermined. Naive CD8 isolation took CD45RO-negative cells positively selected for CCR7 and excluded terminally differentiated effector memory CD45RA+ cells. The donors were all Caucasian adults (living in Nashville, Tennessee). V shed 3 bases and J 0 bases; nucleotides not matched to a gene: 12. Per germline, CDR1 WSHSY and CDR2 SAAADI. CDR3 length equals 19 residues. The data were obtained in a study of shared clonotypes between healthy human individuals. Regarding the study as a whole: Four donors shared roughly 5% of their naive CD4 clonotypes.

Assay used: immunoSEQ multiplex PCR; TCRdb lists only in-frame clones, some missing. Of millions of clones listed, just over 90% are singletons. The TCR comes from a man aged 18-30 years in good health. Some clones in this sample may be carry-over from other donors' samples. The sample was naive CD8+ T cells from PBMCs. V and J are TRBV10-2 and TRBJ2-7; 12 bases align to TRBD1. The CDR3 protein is CASSDGTGGDFVGSYEQYF. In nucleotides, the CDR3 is TGCGCCAGCAGTGATGGGACAGGGGGCGACTTCGTAGGCTCCTACGAGCAGTACTTC.